The entry below gives a single T cell receptor (beta chain) sequence along with its context. Antigen: not known. The data were taken from a study of T cells expressing NK-cell markers. About the research overall: Seven of the eight sequenced donors were classified as HCMV-seropositive, and one was classified as seronegative. Study-level points and caveats: Clarity on HCMV specificity was lacking for the expanded NKG2C+ T cell clones.

TCRdb reprocessed the 5' RACE reads; each CDR3 protein has one entry and no DNA is given. The clone table shows approximately 460,000 distinct CDR3 sequences, with the ten largest holding less than 7.5%. CDR1 and CDR2 (germline): SGHTA, FQGTGA. The CDR3 loop spans 13 amino acids. The sequence came from a woman aged 18-70 years in good health. V usage is TRBV7-3 and J usage is TRBJ2-3. The sequencing sample was made of blood T cells: a sorted CD56 or NKG2C T cell subset, CD4+ or CD8+ T cells, or bulk PBMC T cells (not recorded which). CDR3 residues: CASSLSSPDTQYF. Full variable domain (rest looked up from reference TRBV7-3 and TRBJ2-3): GAGVSQTPSNKVTEKGKYVELRCDPISGHTALYWYRQSLGQGPEFLIYFQGTGAADDSGLPNDRFFAVRPEGSVSTLKIQRTERGDSAVYLCASSLSSPDTQYFGPGTRLTVL.